This T cell receptor (beta chain) was sequenced for a study of cytomegalovirus exposure and HLA in healthy donors. Overall study: A preliminary data release comprised roughly 80 million unique TCRs obtained from HLA-typed donors.

PCR was performed using 60 Vbeta and 13 Jbeta primers. Measured with immunoSEQ multiplex PCR; TCRdb has only the in-frame clones, and not every one. The table has 140,000 to 150,000 clones, over 60% seen once; the top ten hold about 3%. Deletions cut 1 base from V and 0 bases from J, with 7 bases between. Germline CDR1 is LNHDA and CDR2 is SQIVND (reference sequence). The length of the CDR3 is 15 residues. Points on this clone: No antigen is known for it.

Overall study findings and caveats: For most TCR beta V segments, an earlier analysis put the productive rate at about 87% or about 30% of the time. Fewer than 200 TCR beta chains were listed as cytomegalovirus-associated. Common viral pathogens seemed to be connected with several of the most significant clusters, according to a later analysis.

Sequencing was carried out using PBMCs. The chain joins TRBV19 to TRBJ1-5, with unresolved D. The source of this sequence is a man aged 40-49 years in good health and CMV-seropositive. DNA of the CDR3: TGTGCCAGTAGTATAGCCCTATATAGCAATCAGCCCCAGCATTTT. The encoded protein is CASSIALYSNQPQHF. Combining the CDR3 with reference TRBV19 and TRBJ1-5 gives the whole variable domain DGGITQSPKYLFRKEGQNVTLSCEQNLNHDAMYWYRQDPGQGLRLIYYSQIVNDFQKGDIAEGYSVSREKKESFPLTVTSAQKNPTAFYLCASSIALYSNQPQHFGDGTRLSIL.